The sequence of this T cell receptor beta chain was determined in a study of T-cell reconstitution after alpha-beta-depleted transplantation in children. Trimming left V 6 bases short and J 0 bases short, with 15 bases between. This CDR3 has 15 amino acids. Germline lookup yields CDR1 SGHTA and CDR2 FQGNSA. The table lists this clonotype with many counts. TCRbeta library construction was performed incorporating unique molecular identifiers. Using its own MiXCR run on the PCR reads, TCRdb lists one record per CDR3 protein. The sample shows over 400,000 distinct CDR3 sequences, 43% of them seen only once.

The rearrangement joins TRBV7-2 to TRBJ2-7, with D maybe TRBD2 (5 bases). This TCR came from a girl aged 2-10 years with aplastic anemia, due to receive a stem cell transplant. This specimen consisted of PBMCs, obtained before TCRalphabeta/CD19-depleted stem cell transplant. The CDR3 spells CASRLRGGDSYEQYF. The CDR3 region has the DNA TGTGCCAGCAGGCTCCGGGGTGGCGACTCCTACGAGCAGTACTTC.